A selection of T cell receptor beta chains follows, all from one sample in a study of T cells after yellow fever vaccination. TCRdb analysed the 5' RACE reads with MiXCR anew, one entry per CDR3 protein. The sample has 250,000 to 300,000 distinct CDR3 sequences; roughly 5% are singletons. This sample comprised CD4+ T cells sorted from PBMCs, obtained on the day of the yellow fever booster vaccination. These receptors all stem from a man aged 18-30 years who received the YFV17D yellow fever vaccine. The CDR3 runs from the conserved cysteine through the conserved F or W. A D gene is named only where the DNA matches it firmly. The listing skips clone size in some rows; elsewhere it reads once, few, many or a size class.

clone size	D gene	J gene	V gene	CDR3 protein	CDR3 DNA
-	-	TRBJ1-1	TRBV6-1	CASSSRSGTLEAFF	TGTGCCAGCAGTTCCCGGAGTGGGACACTTGAAGCTTTCTTT
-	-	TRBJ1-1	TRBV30	CAWSGLLVNTEAFF	TGTGCCTGGAGCGGACTGCTCGTGAACACTGAAGCTTTCTTT
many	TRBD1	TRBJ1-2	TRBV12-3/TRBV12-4	CASSLHTGVNYGYTF	TGTGCCAGCAGCCTCCACACAGGGGTTAACTATGGCTACACCTTC
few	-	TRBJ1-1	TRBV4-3	CASSQDRVKGKTEAFF	TGCGCCAGCAGCCAAGATCGAGTTAAGGGGAAAACTGAAGCTTTCTTT
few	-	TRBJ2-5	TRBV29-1	CSVGQQETQYF	TGCAGCGTTGGACAGCAAGAGACCCAGTACTTC
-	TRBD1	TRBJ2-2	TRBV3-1	CASSQRLGSQGRGELFF	TGTGCCAGCAGCCAACGGCTTGGGTCACAGGGGAGAGGGGAGCTGTTTTTT
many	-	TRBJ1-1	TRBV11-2	CASSLFAGGTEAFF	TGTGCCAGCAGCTTATTCGCGGGGGGGACTGAAGCTTTCTTT
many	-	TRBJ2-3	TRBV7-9	CASSPSRGLTDTQYF	TGTGCCAGCAGCCCCTCCAGGGGACTCACAGATACGCAGTATTTT
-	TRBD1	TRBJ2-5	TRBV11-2	CASSFNTGTVKETQYF	TGTGCCAGCAGCTTCAACACCGGGACAGTCAAAGAGACCCAGTACTTC
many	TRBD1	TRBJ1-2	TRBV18	CASSLRTGPYGYTF	TGTGCCAGCTCATTAAGGACAGGGCCATATGGCTACACCTTC
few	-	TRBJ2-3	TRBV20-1	CSAPGLPDTQYF	TGCAGTGCCCCTGGACTACCAGATACGCAGTATTTT
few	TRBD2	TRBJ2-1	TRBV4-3	CASSQLRGLAVYNEQFF	TGCGCCAGCAGCCAACTGAGGGGACTAGCAGTGTACAATGAGCAGTTCTTC
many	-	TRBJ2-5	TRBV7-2	CASSLAVTASQETQYF	TGTGCCAGCAGCTTAGCCGTGACAGCGAGCCAAGAGACCCAGTACTTC
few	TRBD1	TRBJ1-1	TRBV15	CATSRRTGIMNTEAFF	TGTGCCACCAGCAGGAGGACAGGGATCATGAACACTGAAGCTTTCTTT
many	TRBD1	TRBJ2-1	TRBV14	CASSRQGNEQFF	TGTGCCAGCAGTCGACAGGGGAATGAGCAGTTCTTC
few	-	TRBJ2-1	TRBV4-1	CASSQTARGTYNEQFF	TGCGCCAGCAGCCAAACCGCACGCGGGACCTACAATGAGCAGTTCTTC
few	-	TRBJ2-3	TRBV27	CAPGGDTQYF	TGTGCCCCAGGAGGAGATACGCAGTATTTT
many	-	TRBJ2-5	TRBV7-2	CASSLGLQETQYF	TGTGCCAGCAGCTTAGGCCTCCAAGAGACCCAGTACTTC
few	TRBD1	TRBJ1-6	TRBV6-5	CASRGRTGEHSPLHF	TGTGCCAGCAGGGGAAGGACAGGGGAGCATTCACCCCTCCACTTT
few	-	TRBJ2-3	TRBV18	CASSPTSSNTDTQYF	TGTGCCAGCTCACCTACTAGCTCCAACACAGATACGCAGTATTTT
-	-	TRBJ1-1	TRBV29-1	CSVGGWGDTEAFF	TGCAGCGTTGGTGGGTGGGGGGACACTGAAGCTTTCTTT
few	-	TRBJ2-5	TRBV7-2	CASSSPGLAQYF	TGTGCCAGCAGCTCCCCTGGTTTGGCCCAGTACTTC
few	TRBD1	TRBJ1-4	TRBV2	CASSDRGRKLFF	TGTGCCAGCAGCGACAGGGGGAGAAAACTGTTTTTT
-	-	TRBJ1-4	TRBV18	CASSTLAVVGEKLFF	TGTGCCAGCTCTACCCTGGCCGTCGTTGGCGAAAAACTGTTTTTT
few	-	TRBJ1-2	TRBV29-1	CSVEGQGLSGYTF	TGCAGCGTTGAGGGGCAGGGGCTTAGTGGCTACACCTTC
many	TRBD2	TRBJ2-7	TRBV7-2	CASSSPSGGVYEQYF	TGTGCCAGCAGCAGTCCTAGCGGGGGGGTTTACGAGCAGTACTTC
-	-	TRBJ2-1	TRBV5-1	CASSRTITNNEQFF	TGCGCCAGCAGCCGGACAATTACCAACAATGAGCAGTTCTTC
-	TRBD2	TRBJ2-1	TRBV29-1	CSVGLAVYNEQFF	TGCAGCGTTGGACTAGCGGTTTACAATGAGCAGTTCTTC
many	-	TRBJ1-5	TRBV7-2	CASSAYGPRGNQPQHF	TGTGCCAGCAGCGCGTACGGGCCACGGGGCAATCAGCCCCAGCATTTT
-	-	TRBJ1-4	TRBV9	CASSTSGDEKLFF	TGTGCCAGCAGCACATCAGGAGACGAAAAACTGTTTTTT
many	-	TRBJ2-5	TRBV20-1	CSASGNTQETQYF	TGCAGTGCTAGTGGGAACACCCAAGAGACCCAGTACTTC
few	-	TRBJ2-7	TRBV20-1	CSGLGSDEQYF	TGCAGTGGGTTAGGGTCCGACGAGCAGTACTTC
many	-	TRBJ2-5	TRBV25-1	CASSESPQETQYF	TGTGCCAGCAGTGAATCTCCTCAAGAGACCCAGTACTTC
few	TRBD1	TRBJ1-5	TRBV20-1	CSARWVPGQGFQPQHF	TGCAGTGCTAGGTGGGTTCCGGGACAGGGATTTCAACCCCAGCATTTT
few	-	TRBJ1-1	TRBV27	CASSYRGPMNTEAFF	TGTGCCAGCAGTTATAGGGGTCCCATGAACACTGAAGCTTTCTTT
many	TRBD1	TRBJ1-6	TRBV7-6	CASSGGQGNSPLHF	TGTGCCAGCAGCGGGGGACAGGGGAACTCACCCCTCCACTTT
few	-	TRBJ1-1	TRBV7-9	CASSLGQSGEAFF	TGTGCCAGCAGTTTAGGACAGTCCGGTGAAGCTTTCTTT
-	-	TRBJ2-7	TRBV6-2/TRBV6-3	CASSTRRDEQYF	TGTGCCAGCAGCACCCGTAGGGACGAGCAGTACTTC
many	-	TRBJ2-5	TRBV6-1	CASSVGETQYF	TGTGCTAGCAGCGTCGGAGAGACCCAGTACTTC
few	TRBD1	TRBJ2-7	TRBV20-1	CSARETGYYEQYF	TGCAGTGCTAGAGAGACAGGGTACTACGAGCAGTACTTC
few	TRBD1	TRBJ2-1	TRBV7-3	CASSTRQGGNEQFF	TGTGCCAGCAGCACCCGACAGGGGGGGAATGAGCAGTTCTTC
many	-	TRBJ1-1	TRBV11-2	CASSAGVTNTEAFF	TGTGCCAGCAGCGCAGGGGTGACGAACACTGAAGCTTTCTTT
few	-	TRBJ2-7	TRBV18	CASSPGTWGPSSYEQYF	TGTGCCAGCTCACCCGGGACTTGGGGTCCCAGCTCCTACGAGCAGTACTTC
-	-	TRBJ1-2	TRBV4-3	CASSQEEGSYGYTF	TGCGCCAGCAGCCAAGAGGAGGGGTCCTATGGCTACACCTTC
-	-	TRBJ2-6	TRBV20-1	CSARDRRAGAYVLTF	TGCAGTGCTAGAGATCGCAGGGCAGGGGCCTACGTCCTGACTTTC
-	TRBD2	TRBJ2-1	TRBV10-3	CATSAGGAFVNEQFF	TGTGCCACCTCCGCCGGGGGGGCGTTCGTCAATGAGCAGTTCTTC
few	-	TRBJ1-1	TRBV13	CASSVWTVNTEAFF	TGTGCCAGCAGCGTCTGGACAGTGAACACTGAAGCTTTCTTT
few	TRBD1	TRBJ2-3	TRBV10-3	CAISESVGQGAVDTQYF	TGTGCCATCAGTGAGTCAGTGGGACAGGGGGCTGTAGATACGCAGTATTTT
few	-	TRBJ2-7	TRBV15	CATSRGKVFSYEQYF	TGTGCCACCAGCAGAGGGAAGGTCTTCTCCTACGAGCAGTACTTC
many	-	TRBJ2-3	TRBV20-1	CSASDRYTQYF	TGCAGTGCTTCGGACAGATATACGCAGTATTTT